These T cell receptor beta chains were read from a single sample in a study of identical twins. Each CDR3 protein gets one entry after TCRdb re-called the 5' RACE reads with MiXCR. The table has fewer than 550,000 distinct CDR3 sequences, nearly 15% seen once. The sample also formed part of further work on yellow fever vaccine responses in identical twins.

The sample consisted of CD4+ T cells sorted from blood. Receptor source: a young woman in good health. CDR3s include the opening cysteine and the closing phenylalanine or tryptophan. The D gene is left open where the match is weak. Only some rows state a clone size, as once, few, many or a class for expanded clones.

clone_size	v_call	j_call	d_call	cdr3_aa	cdr3_nt
-	TRBV14	TRBJ1-3	-	CASSQVSRISGNTIYF	TGTGCCAGCAGCCAAGTGTCCAGGATCTCTGGAAACACCATATATTTT
-	TRBV7-8	TRBJ2-7	-	CASSLSVAASSGEQYF	TGTGCCAGCAGCTTAAGTGTGGCGGCCTCGTCCGGGGAGCAGTACTTC
-	TRBV20-1	TRBJ2-3	TRBD2	CSASLAGVIDTQYF	TGCAGTGCTAGTTTAGCGGGAGTAATAGATACGCAGTATTTT
-	TRBV7-2	TRBJ2-2	TRBD1	CASSSRQGTTGELFF	TGTGCCAGCAGCTCAAGACAGGGGACGACCGGGGAGCTGTTTTTT
-	TRBV12-3/TRBV12-4	TRBJ2-3	TRBD2	CASSFGGGADTQYF	TGTGCCAGCAGTTTTGGGGGGGGGGCAGATACGCAGTATTTT
few	TRBV14	TRBJ2-1	TRBD2	CASSQALAGEQFF	TGTGCCAGCAGCCAAGCCCTAGCGGGTGAGCAGTTCTTC
few	TRBV12-5	TRBJ1-1	-	CASGGGATPPTEAFF	TGTGCTAGTGGTGGGGGGGCCACACCCCCCACTGAAGCTTTCTTT
many	TRBV12-5	TRBJ1-1	TRBD1	CASGPGTGLSTEAFF	TGTGCTAGTGGTCCCGGGACAGGCCTCTCCACTGAAGCTTTCTTT
once	TRBV6-2/TRBV6-3	TRBJ1-5	-	CASSYRQGSSNQPQHF	TGTGCCAGCAGTTACCGCCAGGGTAGTAGCAATCAGCCCCAGCATTTT
few	TRBV14	TRBJ1-1	TRBD1	CASRGRGFNTEAFF	TGTGCCAGCAGAGGCAGGGGGTTTAACACTGAAGCTTTCTTT
-	TRBV29-1	TRBJ1-2	TRBD1	CSVSGDRFDGYTF	TGCAGCGTTTCTGGGGACAGGTTCGATGGCTACACCTTC
-	TRBV5-1	TRBJ2-3	-	CASSPGPQTGTDTQYF	TGCGCCAGCAGCCCCGGCCCCCAGACAGGCACAGATACGCAGTATTTT
many	TRBV5-1	TRBJ2-5	-	CASSLGSGSSLGKETQYF	TGCGCCAGCAGCTTGGGCAGTGGTTCCTCTTTGGGCAAAGAGACCCAGTACTTC
few	TRBV10-2	TRBJ2-3	TRBD2	CASSESRGGPNTQYF	TGCGCCAGCAGTGAGTCTAGGGGAGGGCCAAATACGCAGTATTTT
few	TRBV7-9	TRBJ2-2	-	CASSLLGTLSNTGELFF	TGTGCCAGCAGCCTCTTGGGGACCTTATCGAACACCGGGGAGCTGTTTTTT
-	TRBV24-1	TRBJ1-2	-	CATSDLGGGSYGYTF	TGTGCCACCAGTGATTTGGGCGGTGGTAGCTATGGCTACACCTTC
-	TRBV5-1	TRBJ1-1	TRBD1	CASSKDRTNTEAFF	TGCGCCAGCAGCAAGGACAGGACGAACACTGAAGCTTTCTTT
-	TRBV9	TRBJ2-2	-	CASSLEIGELFF	TGTGCCAGCAGCCTAGAAATTGGGGAGCTGTTTTTT
-	TRBV6-2/TRBV6-3	TRBJ2-7	TRBD2	CASSYSPSGKAVYEQYF	TGTGCCAGCAGTTACTCTCCTAGCGGGAAAGCTGTCTACGAGCAGTACTTC
few	TRBV29-1	TRBJ2-1	TRBD2	CSVDSIRGGAYNEQFF	TGCAGCGTCGACTCTATTCGGGGGGGCGCCTACAATGAGCAGTTCTTC
many	TRBV5-1	TRBJ2-5	TRBD2	CASSLVASGSPQETQYF	TGCGCCAGCAGCTTGGTGGCTAGCGGCTCCCCCCAAGAGACCCAGTACTTC
-	TRBV25-1	TRBJ2-5	TRBD2	CASSEYWRLAGVETQYF	TGTGCCAGCAGTGAATATTGGCGACTAGCGGGAGTGGAGACCCAGTACTTC
-	TRBV10-3	TRBJ2-1	TRBD2	CAISEFGGGQFF	TGTGCCATCAGTGAGTTTGGGGGGGGGCAGTTCTTC
few	TRBV10-3	TRBJ2-2	-	CAISEAGTLNSGELFF	TGTGCCATCAGTGAGGCCGGGACACTTAACTCCGGGGAGCTGTTTTTT
many	TRBV5-1	TRBJ2-1	TRBD1	CASSPMTGTAYNEQFF	TGCGCCAGCAGCCCCATGACAGGGACGGCCTACAATGAGCAGTTCTTC
-	TRBV24-1	TRBJ2-6	-	CATSDSQGTTGANVLTF	TGTGCCACCAGTGATTCTCAGGGCACGACTGGGGCCAACGTCCTGACTTTC
-	TRBV18	TRBJ2-7	-	CASSPILLGSDQGEQYF	TGTGCCAGCTCACCGATTCTTCTAGGGTCCGACCAAGGGGAGCAGTACTTC
few	TRBV6-2/TRBV6-3	TRBJ1-5	-	CASSSQGYQPQHF	TGTGCCAGCAGTTCCCAGGGGTATCAGCCCCAGCATTTT
few	TRBV12-3/TRBV12-4	TRBJ2-1	TRBD2	CASSLWPGGQKNEQFF	TGTGCCAGCAGTTTATGGCCGGGGGGGCAAAAGAATGAGCAGTTCTTC
-	TRBV10-1	TRBJ2-5	TRBD2	CASSESSGGHQETQYF	TGCGCCAGCAGTGAGTCTAGCGGGGGCCACCAAGAGACCCAGTACTTC
many	TRBV6-1	TRBJ2-1	TRBD2	CASSQGLAVYEQFF	TGTGCCAGCAGTCAAGGACTAGCTGTCTATGAGCAGTTCTTC
few	TRBV7-9	TRBJ2-7	-	CASSLRALPGEQYF	TGTGCCAGCAGCTTGAGGGCCCTACCGGGGGAGCAGTACTTC
few	TRBV14	TRBJ1-2	-	CASSQMGGWYGYTF	TGTGCCAGCAGCCAAATGGGGGGCTGGTATGGCTACACCTTC